This TCR beta chain was obtained from a study of blood T cell repertoires in COVID-19. For the study at large: Samples taken during acute and convalescent COVID-19 were collected in the United States, Italy and Spain. PBMCs, B-cell-depleted T cells, or T cells were the source of the cDNA or gDNA that made up the material.

Trimming cost V 7 bases and J 4 bases, with 14 bases left between them. Looked up from germline, CDR1 is MDHEN and CDR2 is SYDVKM. The CDR3 covers 14 residues. Repertoires were generated with immunoSEQ multiplex PCR, while TCRdb's copy carries only in-frame clones and drops some. The data contain over 130,000 clones, 80% to 90% of them singletons. Sequencing was performed on peripheral blood. V usage is TRBV28 and J usage is TRBJ2-1, with D possibly TRBD2 on 6 matching bases. The TCR sequence derives from a man aged 70-80 years with acute or convalescent COVID-19. The chain's CDR3 is CASISGELYNEQFF. CDR3 nucleotide sequence: TGTGCCAGCATCTCGGGGGAGTTGTACAATGAGCAGTTCTTC.